This T cell receptor beta chain was found in a study of cytomegalovirus exposure and HLA in healthy donors. This CDR3 spans 13 amino acids. Trimming stripped 4 bases from V and 0 bases from J, with 7 bases between. Germline V CDR1 and CDR2: GTSNPN, SVGIG (reference sequence). With 60 Vbeta and 13 Jbeta primers, the PCR was carried out. Sequenced by immunoSEQ multiplex PCR; TCRdb stores in-frame clones only, minus some. The sample lists about 170,000 clones, around 78% occurring once. The source of this sequence is a woman aged 25 to 45 in good health and CMV-seropositive. V usage is TRBV30 and J usage is TRBJ2-1; D gene unclear. Sequencing was carried out using PBMCs. CDR3 DNA sequence: TGTGCCTGGACTAGTCACTCCTACAATGAGCAGTTCTTC. This sequence encodes CAWTSHSYNEQFF.